This T cell receptor beta chain was captured by sequencing in a study of T cells after yellow fever vaccination. General study findings and limits: Primary-vaccination clones mostly resurfaced post-booster (less than 98% CD4, 85% to 90% CD8).

This clonotype showed up just a few times. Its antigen is not known. Template switching by 5'RACE produced TCR cDNA, adding a universal primer site and UMIs. TCRdb redid the calling of the 5' RACE reads with MiXCR, one entry per CDR3 protein. Among approximately 600,000 distinct CDR3 sequences listed, roughly 12% were seen once. V was cut by 3 bases and J by 5 bases, with 27 bases left in between. Per germline, CDR1 SGDLS and CDR2 YYNGEE. The CDR3 extends over 19 amino acids. The J gene is TRBJ2-1, the V gene TRBV9; D could derive from TRBD1 or TRBD2 (5 bases each). Sequences were derived from PBMCs, sampled on the day of the yellow fever booster vaccination. This receptor was identified in a man between 25 and 39 years old who received the YFV17D yellow fever vaccine. The chain's CDR3 is CASSGTSGDLPKLNNEQFF. CDR3 coding DNA: TGTGCCAGCAGCGGCACATCCGGGGACCTCCCCAAATTGAACAATGAGCAGTTCTTC.